This TCR beta chain was captured by sequencing in a study of CD8+ T cells in alopecia areata. The treatment was: oral pan-JAK inhibitor, 5-10 mg twice daily. CD4+ and CD8+ T cells were sorted from PBMCs. V shed 5 bases and J 8 bases; nucleotides not matched to a gene: 3. Germline lookup yields CDR1 GTSNPN and CDR2 SVGIG (reference sequence). The CDR3 sequence is 12 residues long. It was cDNA, reverse transcribed from extracted RNA, that served as the sequencing template. Here immunoSEQ multiplex PCR was the method, and the copy in TCRdb shows in-frame clones only, minus some. The sample carries 270,000 or so clones, roughly 50% recorded once.

The sequencing used CD4+ T cells sorted from blood, collected at week 24, from a patient treated with tofacitinib. This TCR was recovered from a human donor with alopecia areata. The rearrangement uses TRBV30 and TRBJ1-6; 7 nucleotides align to TRBD1. In DNA, the CDR3 is TGTGCCTGGGGGACAGCGTATTCACCCCTCCACTTT. It specifies CAWGTAYSPLHF.